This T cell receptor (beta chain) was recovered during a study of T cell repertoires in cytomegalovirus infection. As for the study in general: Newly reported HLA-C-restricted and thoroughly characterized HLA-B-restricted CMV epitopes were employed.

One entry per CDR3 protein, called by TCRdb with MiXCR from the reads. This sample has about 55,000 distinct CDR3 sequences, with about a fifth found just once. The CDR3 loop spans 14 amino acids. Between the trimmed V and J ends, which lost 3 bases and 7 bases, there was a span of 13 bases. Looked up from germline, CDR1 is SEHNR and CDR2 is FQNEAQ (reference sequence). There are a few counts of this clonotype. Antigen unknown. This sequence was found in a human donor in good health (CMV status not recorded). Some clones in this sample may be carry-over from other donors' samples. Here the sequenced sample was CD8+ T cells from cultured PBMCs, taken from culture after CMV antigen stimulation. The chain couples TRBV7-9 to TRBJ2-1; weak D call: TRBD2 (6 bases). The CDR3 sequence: CASSFPGTHNEQFF. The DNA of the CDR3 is TGTGCCAGCAGCTTTCCAGGGACTCATAATGAGCAGTTCTTC.